These 5 T cell receptor beta chains originate from one sample sequenced in a study of metastatic and nonmetastatic thyroid tumors. TCRdb re-called the PCR reads with MiXCR. This sample has around 41,000 clones, with approximately 13% found just once. Among the patients, none had received any treatment before thyroid surgery. The sequenced sample consisted of blood. The receptors were sampled from a female donor with papillary thyroid cancer or a benign thyroid nodule (not recorded which). Some clones in this sample may be carry-over from other donors' samples.

This clone has ten or more counts. The rearrangement links TRBV10-2 to TRBJ2-7, with unresolved D. This CDR3 is 12 amino acids long. Trimming stripped 3 bases from V and 5 bases from J, with 8 bases between. Germline lookup yields CDR1 WSHSY and CDR2 SAAADI. Written as DNA, the CDR3 is TGCGCCAGCAGTGAATCAGTCAACGAGCAGTACTTC. Its translation: CASSESVNEQYF.

This clone was counted at least ten times. Mismatch with germline at one junction end may stem from a read error. V is TRBV16 and J is TRBJ1-1; 8 nucleotides line up with TRBD1. Germline lookup yields CDR1 KGHSY and CDR2 FQNENV. The CDR3 covers 13 residues. CDR3 DNA sequence: TGTGCCAACAGCCAGGGGGCATACACTGAAGCTTTCTTT. This sequence encodes CANSQGAYTEAFF.

With regard to this clone: The junction shows a germline mismatch at one end, possibly a read error. The V gene is TRBV11-2, the J gene TRBJ2-2; possibly TRBD1 for D (6 bases). The CDR3 totals 19 residues. CDR1 is SGHAT, CDR2 FQNNGV, per germline. CDR3: CASSLGIGRTALFTGELFF. CDR3 nucleotide sequence: TGTGCCAGCAGTTTAGGGATCGGTCGGACAGCCCTCTTCACCGGGGAGCTGTTTTTT.

This clone has at least ten counts. In the same sample, other DNA sequences code for this CDR3. The chain uses TRBV5-5 and TRBJ2-7, with TRBD1 as a possible D gene (5 bases). This CDR3 has 14 amino acids. Germline CDR1 SGHKS, CDR2 YYEKEE (reference sequence). The germline V and J ends were trimmed by 6 bases and 0 bases, with 13 bases remaining between them. CDR3 DNA sequence: TGTGCCAGCATTCCAGGGCTGCCCTCCTACGAGCAGTACTTC. It specifies CASIPGLPSYEQYF.

Many counts were recorded for this clone. The chain employs TRBV9 and TRBJ2-7; TRBD2 aligns across 11 bases. V trimming: 3 bases; J trimming: 3 bases; junction bases outside the gene matches: 2. The length of the CDR3 is 14 residues. Germline V CDR1 and CDR2: SGDLS, YYNGEE. CDR3 DNA sequence: TGTGCCAGCAGCGCCGGGACTAGCGGCTACGAGCAGTACTTC. This gives the protein CASSAGTSGYEQYF.